This T cell receptor beta chain appears in the sequencing data of a study of T cells expressing NK-cell markers. The germline V gene has CDR1 DFQATT and CDR2 SNEGSKA (reference sequence). CDR3 length equals 14 residues. Reprocessing the 5' RACE reads, TCRdb reports a single entry for every CDR3 protein and omits DNA. Seen in this sample are 200,000 to 300,000 distinct CDR3 sequences; the ten most common clones hold about 0.39%. Material for sequencing was blood T cells: a sorted CD56 or NKG2C T cell subset, CD4+ or CD8+ T cells, or bulk PBMC T cells (not recorded which). The origin of this receptor is a man aged 18-30 years in good health. The chain joins TRBV20-1 to TRBJ2-5; TCRdb selects TRBD2, and the lack of DNA leaves this call unchecked. The CDR3 sequence is CSARAGGSLETQYF.